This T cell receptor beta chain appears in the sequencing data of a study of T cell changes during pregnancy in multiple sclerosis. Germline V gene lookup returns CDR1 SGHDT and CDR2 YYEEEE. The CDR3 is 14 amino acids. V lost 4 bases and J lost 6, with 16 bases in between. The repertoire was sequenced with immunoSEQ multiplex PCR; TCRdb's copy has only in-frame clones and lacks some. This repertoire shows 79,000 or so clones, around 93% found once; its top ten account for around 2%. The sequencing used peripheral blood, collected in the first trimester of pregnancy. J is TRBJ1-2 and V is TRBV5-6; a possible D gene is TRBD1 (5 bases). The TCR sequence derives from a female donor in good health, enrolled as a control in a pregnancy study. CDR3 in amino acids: CASSGRGTTDGYTF. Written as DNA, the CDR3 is TGTGCCAGCAGCGGTCGGGGGACGACGGATGGCTACACCTTC.